These 14 T cell receptor beta chains came from one sample sequenced in a study of shared T cell receptors in the human thymus. Clones were read by immunoSEQ multiplex PCR, and TCRdb kept only the in-frame ones, dropping some. The data hold 500,000 to 850,000 clones, with 87% observed a single time. In addition, the sample was reused for a study of human thymus T cells.

Input material: thymocytes. These TCRs come from a boy under two years old with a congenital heart defect.

V is TRBV6-5 and J is TRBJ1-6; D might be TRBD1 (6 bases). The germline V gene has CDR1 MNHEY and CDR2 SVGAGI. V was pared by 5 bases and J by 2 bases, with 10 bases between. This CDR3 contains 15 residues. This CDR3 reads CASSLRDTYNSPLHF. CDR3 sequence (DNA): TGTGCCAGCAGTCTCCGGGACACCTATAATTCACCCCTCCACTTT.

The V gene is TRBV7-9, the J gene TRBJ2-7; tentative D call: TRBD2 (6 bases). The CDR3 runs to 13 residues. CDR1 is SEHNR, CDR2 FQNEAQ, per germline (reference sequence). The CDR3 sequence: CASGRDTPYEQYF. The CDR3 nucleotides are TGTGCAAGCGGGCGGGATACACCCTACGAGCAGTACTTC.

The V call is TRBV18, the J call TRBJ2-7; D not resolved. This CDR3 is 14 amino acids long. V was cut by 5 bases and J by 3 bases, with 14 bases left in between. CDR1 is KGHSH, CDR2 LQKENI, per germline. CDR3 sequence reads: CASSRMGWIYEQYF. The CDR3 nucleotides are TGTGCCAGCTCAAGGATGGGCTGGATCTACGAGCAGTACTTC.

The V and J genes are TRBV7-2 and TRBJ2-7; 10 bases are shared with TRBD2. Germline CDR1 reads SGHTA; CDR2 reads FQGNSA. V dropped 3 bases and J dropped 4; count of bases not matched to a gene: 9. This CDR3 comprises 16 residues. CDR3 in DNA: TGTGCCAGCAGCTTTAGCGGGAGGACACGCGCGTACGAGCAGTACTTC. Translation: CASSFSGRTRAYEQYF. Drawing the rest from reference TRBV7-2 and TRBJ2-7, the complete variable domain is GAGVSQSPSNKVTEKGKDVELRCDPISGHTALYWYRQSLGQGLEFLIYFQGNSAPDKSGLPSDRFSAERTGGSVSTLTIQRTQQEDSAVYLCASSFSGRTRAYEQYFGPGTRLTVT.

This clone showed up just a few times. This sequence joins TRBV21-1 and TRBJ1-4. TRBV21-1 has pseudogene status. The CDR3 runs 17 residues. The CDR3 loop reads CASSKPRGGVVDEKLFF. The CDR3 bases are TGTGCCAGCAGCAAGCCCCGTGGCGGGGTGGTCGATGAAAAACTGTTTTTT.

This chain uses TRBV27 with TRBJ2-1; maybe TRBD2 (6 bases). Germline V lookup: CDR1 MNHEY, CDR2 SMNVEV (reference sequence). There are 12 residues in the CDR3. V lost 7 bases, J lost 9 bases, and 13 bases lay in between. CDR3 nucleotides: TGTGCCAGCATCGAAGACGGGAGTGAGCAGTTCTTC. It yields the protein CASIEDGSEQFF.

The chain is built from TRBV4-3 and TRBJ2-1, with TRBD2 matching over 10 bases. Germline CDR1 and CDR2: LGHNA and YSLEER. The CDR3 covers 15 residues. V shed 3 bases and J 9 bases; nucleotides not matched to a gene: 8. The CDR3 protein is CASSHRRLAGTEQFF. The DNA for the CDR3 is TGCGCCAGCAGCCATCGTCGACTAGCGGGCACTGAGCAGTTCTTC.

The CDR3 here is CASSVRDREETQYF. The CDR3 DNA is TGTGCCAGCAGCGTCCGGGACAGGGAAGAGACCCAGTACTTC. The rearrangement joins TRBV9 to TRBJ2-5; 9 bases fit TRBD1. After removal of 2 bases from V and 3 bases from J, the junction contained 2 bases not matched to a gene. The CDR3 is made up of 14 amino acids. The V gene's germline CDR1 is SGDLS and CDR2 YYNGEE.

The chain links TRBV28 to TRBJ2-1; D remains ambiguous. Germline V gene data show CDR1 as MDHEN and CDR2 as SYDVKM. The CDR3 is 12 amino acids. The ends were cut back, 4 bases at V and 7 bases at J, with 8 bases in the middle. The CDR3 coding sequence is TGTGCCAGCAGTTACGGTGGTAATGAGCAGTTCTTC. Its translation: CASSYGGNEQFF.

The V and J genes are TRBV7-9 and TRBJ1-6; D may be TRBD1 (5 bases). Germline lookup yields CDR1 SEHNR and CDR2 FQNEAQ (reference sequence). The ends were cut back, 10 bases at V and 7 bases at J, with 14 bases in the middle. This CDR3 contains 13 residues. CDR3 DNA: TGTGCCACGCGGGGGGAAACCAATTCACCCCTCCACTTT. This translates into CATRGETNSPLHF.

Here the CDR3 DNA reads TGCGCCAGCAGCCCGAACAGGGGATTGACAGATACGCAGTATTTT. Residues: CASSPNRGLTDTQYF. The chain carries TRBV4-3 and TRBJ2-3, with 7 bases lining up with TRBD1. J was trimmed by 3 bases and V by 4 bases; bases with no gene match: 7. The CDR3 loop spans 15 amino acids. CDR1 and CDR2 from the germline V gene are LGHNA and YSLEER.

V gene TRBV7-9 combines with J gene TRBJ1-1; 7 bases align to TRBD1. Germline V lookup: CDR1 SEHNR, CDR2 FQNEAQ (reference sequence). The V segment lost 2 bases and the J segment 6 bases; nucleotides outside the gene matches: 6. The CDR3 contains 14 residues. CDR3 sequence: CASSLIRGEAEAFF. The DNA for the CDR3 is TGTGCCAGCAGCTTAATCAGGGGGGAAGCTGAAGCTTTCTTT.

The chain employs TRBV6-1 and TRBJ1-1, with no clear D. V lost 6 bases and J lost 6, with 14 bases in between. The CDR3 is 13 amino acids. The germline CDR1 and CDR2 sequences are MNHNS and SASEGT. DNA for the CDR3: TGTGCCAGCAGCGACCGCGGAGTGGCTGAAGCTTTCTTT. Its translation: CASSDRGVAEAFF.

The CDR3 loop reads CASGQGIIQYF. CDR3 sequence (DNA): TGTGCCTCCGGGCAGGGAATCATTCAGTACTTC. V usage is TRBV19 and J usage is TRBJ2-4, with D perhaps TRBD1 (5 bases). CDR1 and CDR2 (germline): LNHDA, SQIVND (reference sequence). The CDR3 length is 11 residues. Trimming pared 11 bases from V and 9 bases from J, leaving 14 bases between. The full variable domain, its missing parts supplied by reference TRBV19 and TRBJ2-4, is DGGITQSPKYLFRKEGQNVTLSCEQNLNHDAMYWYRQDPGQGLRLIYYSQIVNDFQKGDIAEGYSVSREKKESFPLTVTSAQKNPTAFYLCASGQGIIQYFGAGTRLSVL.